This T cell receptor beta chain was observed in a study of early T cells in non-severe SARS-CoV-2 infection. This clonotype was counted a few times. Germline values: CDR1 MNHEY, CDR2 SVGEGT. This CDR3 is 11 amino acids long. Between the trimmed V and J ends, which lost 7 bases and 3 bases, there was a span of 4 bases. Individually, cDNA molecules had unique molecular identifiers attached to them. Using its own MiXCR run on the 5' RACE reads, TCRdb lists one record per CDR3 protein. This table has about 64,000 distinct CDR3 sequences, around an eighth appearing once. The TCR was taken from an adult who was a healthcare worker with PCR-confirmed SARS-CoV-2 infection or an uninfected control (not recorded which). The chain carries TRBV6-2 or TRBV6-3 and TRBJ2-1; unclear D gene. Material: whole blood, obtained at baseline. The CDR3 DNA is TGTGCCAGCAAGGACTACAATGAGCAGTTCTTC. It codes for CASKDYNEQFF.